Following are 25 T cell receptor beta chains from one sample sequenced in a study of T cell changes during pregnancy in multiple sclerosis. TCRdb keeps only in-frame clones here, not all; method: immunoSEQ multiplex PCR. The sample yields some 110,000 clones, about 94% seen once. Material: peripheral blood, obtained in the third trimester of pregnancy. The receptor source for this set is a female donor with multiple sclerosis, enrolled in a pregnancy study.

V gene TRBV6-6 combines with J gene TRBJ1-1; TRBD1 is a possible D gene (5 bases). CDR1 and CDR2 from the germline V gene are MNHNY and SVGAGI (reference sequence). CDR3 size: 15 residues. Between the trimmed V and J ends, which lost 3 bases and 3 bases, there was a span of 14 bases. The CDR3 nucleotides read TGTGCCAGCAGTTATGAAGACAGCGCCTACACTGAAGCTTTCTTT. It yields the protein CASSYEDSAYTEAFF.

The CDR3 reads CASTETWDTSYGYTF. For the CDR3, the DNA is TGTGCCAGTACCGAAACCTGGGACACCTCCTATGGCTACACCTTC. This chain connects TRBV19 to TRBJ1-2; D might be TRBD1 (6 bases). This CDR3 has 15 amino acids. Germline V gene data show CDR1 as LNHDA and CDR2 as SQIVND (reference sequence). Trimming left V 7 bases short and J 4 bases short, with 19 bases between.

This clone is a singleton in its sample. V gene TRBV14 combines with J gene TRBJ2-3, with 14 positions matching TRBD2. Trimming cost V 4 bases and J 0 bases; bases outside gene matches: 3. This CDR3 comprises 17 residues. CDR1 SGHDN and CDR2 FVKESK come from the germline V gene. CDR3 bases: TGTGCCAGCAGCCCCGGACTAGCGGGGGGTAGCACAGATACGCAGTATTTT. Protein: CASSPGLAGGSTDTQYF.

This sequence joins TRBV29-1 and TRBJ1-1; D is ambiguous. Germline CDR1 is SQVTM and CDR2 is ANQGSEA. With 4 bases removed from V and 0 bases from J, the gap between germline ends came to 9 bases. This CDR3 is 13 amino acids long. The CDR3 region is CSVGQIMNTEAFF. The CDR3 bases are TGCAGCGTTGGCCAGATCATGAACACTGAAGCTTTCTTT.

The chain couples TRBV7-8 to TRBJ2-2; 8 positions agree with TRBD1. The J segment lost 5 bases and the V segment lost 4 bases, leaving 6 bases of the junction unmatched. The germline V gene encodes CDR1 SGHVS and CDR2 FQNEAQ. CDR3 length: 15 residues. The CDR3 reads CASSSRQGRTGELFF. The CDR3 DNA is TGTGCCAGCAGCTCACGACAGGGGCGAACCGGGGAGCTGTTTTTT.

This chain uses TRBV6-1 with TRBJ1-2; D gene ambiguous. From germline, CDR1 is MNHNS and CDR2 SASEGT. Trimming pared 3 bases from V and 3 bases from J, leaving 11 bases between. The CDR3 is 14 residues long. This CDR3 is CASSEVVADYGYTF. CDR3 DNA sequence: TGTGCCAGCAGTGAGGTCGTGGCGGACTATGGCTACACCTTC.

V and J are TRBV19 and TRBJ1-5; D is unclear. Trimming removed 7 bases from V and 0 bases from J, with 13 bases in between. The CDR3 spans 15 residues. Looked up from germline, CDR1 is LNHDA and CDR2 is SQIVND (reference sequence). The CDR3 loop reads CASTPTGASNQPQHF. The CDR3 DNA follows: TGTGCCAGTACCCCGACGGGTGCTAGCAATCAGCCCCAGCATTTT.

This rearrangement joins TRBV7-8 to TRBJ1-1; possibly TRBD1 for D (6 bases). CDR3 length: 14 residues. Trimming stripped 1 base from V and 1 base from J, with 7 bases between. The germline CDR1 and CDR2 sequences are SGHVS and FQNEAQ. The CDR3 protein is CASSLGTANTEAFF. The CDR3, as DNA: TGTGCCAGCAGCTTAGGGACAGCGAACACTGAAGCTTTCTTT.

The V call is TRBV27, the J call TRBJ2-2, with TRBD2 matching 13 bases. This CDR3 region has 17 residues. Trimming removed 2 bases from V and 5 bases from J; junction bases left unmatched: 5. Germline CDR1 reads MNHEY; CDR2 reads SMNVEV (reference sequence). The chain's CDR3 is CASSLRTSGRGTGELFF. CDR3 sequence (DNA): TGTGCCAGCAGTTTACGGACTAGCGGGAGAGGTACCGGGGAGCTGTTTTTT.

The V call is TRBV11-1, the J call TRBJ2-7; perhaps TRBD2 as D (5 bases). CDR3 size: 14 residues. V dropped 2 bases and J dropped 0 bases, with 8 bases sitting between them. Per the germline V gene, CDR1 is SGHAT and CDR2 is FQDESV (reference sequence). The CDR3 DNA follows: TGTGCCAGCAGCTTAAGGACTCACTCCTACGAGCAGTACTTC. Amino acids: CASSLRTHSYEQYF.

This clone was observed a few times. The rearrangement joins TRBV27 to TRBJ2-7, with a weak D call TRBD2 (6 bases). Deletions cut 3 bases from V and 4 bases from J, with 13 bases between. This CDR3 region has 14 residues. Germline V gene lookup returns CDR1 MNHEY and CDR2 SMNVEV (reference sequence). CDR3 loop: CASSFRGRTYEQYF. The CDR3 bases are TGTGCCAGCAGTTTCCGAGGGAGGACATACGAGCAGTACTTC.

V is TRBV5-1 and J is TRBJ2-7, with a possible D match to TRBD2 (6 bases). This CDR3 region has 14 residues. Trimming took 4 bases from V and 1 from J, leaving 12 bases between them. Germline CDR1 and CDR2: SGHRS and YFSETQ. DNA of the CDR3: TGCGCCAGCAGCCTCGGCGGGGTTTCCTACGAGCAGTACTTC. Protein product: CASSLGGVSYEQYF. The complete variable domain, with remaining parts taken from reference TRBV5-1 and TRBJ2-7, reads KAGVTQTPRYLIKTRGQQVTLSCSPISGHRSVSWYQQTPGQGLQFLFEYFSETQRNKGNFPGRFSGRQFSNSRSEMNVSTLELGDSALYLCASSLGGVSYEQYFGPGTRLTVT.

The chain couples TRBV5-1 to TRBJ1-1; D not certain. The CDR3 loop spans 14 amino acids. Looked up from germline, CDR1 is SGHRS and CDR2 is YFSETQ. The germline V and J ends were trimmed by 4 bases and 3 bases, with 13 bases remaining between them. The CDR3 DNA sequence: TGCGCCAGCAGCGTACGGGTGTCGGACACTGAAGCTTTCTTT. This codes for CASSVRVSDTEAFF.

This sequence joins TRBV6-1 and TRBJ2-2; 9 bases are a match to TRBD1. J gave up 11 bases and V 6 bases, and 4 bases lay outside the gene matches. CDR1 and CDR2 (germline): MNHNS, SASEGT. The CDR3 loop spans 12 amino acids. The CDR3 loop reads CASSKGQGELFF. The CDR3, as DNA: TGTGCCAGCAGCAAGGGACAGGGCGAGCTGTTTTTT.

The chain couples TRBV2 to TRBJ2-7; 10 bases align to TRBD1. Germline V gives CDR1 SNHLY, CDR2 FYNNEI. The CDR3 loop spans 16 amino acids. Losses at the gene ends were 1 base for V and 3 bases for J; bases not matched to a gene: 6. As DNA, the CDR3 is TGTGCCAGCAGTGAAGGGTCAGACAGGGGGCTCTACGAGCAGTACTTC. Protein: CASSEGSDRGLYEQYF.

This clone is a singleton in its sample. The chain recombines TRBV2 with TRBJ2-3; D is perhaps TRBD1 (6 bases). Between the trimmed V and J ends, which lost 3 bases and 0 bases, there was a span of 10 bases. Per the germline V gene, CDR1 is SNHLY and CDR2 is FYNNEI. This CDR3 contains 15 residues. The CDR3 here is CASSEDSLSTDTQYF. CDR3 nucleotides: TGTGCCAGCAGTGAGGACAGCCTCAGCACAGATACGCAGTATTTT.

The chain uses TRBV10-3 and TRBJ1-5; D remains unclear. This CDR3 contains 14 residues. The germline V and J ends were trimmed by 2 bases and 1 base, with 6 bases remaining between them. CDR1 and CDR2 from the germline V gene are ENHRY and SYGVKD. CDR3: CAISEGGSNQPQHF. Written as DNA, the CDR3 is TGTGCCATCAGTGAGGGCGGAAGCAATCAGCCCCAGCATTTT.

The chain employs TRBV27 and TRBJ1-1; 8 positions agree with TRBD1. Germline values: CDR1 MNHEY, CDR2 SMNVEV (reference sequence). V trimming: 5 bases; J trimming: 6 bases; junction bases outside the gene matches: 5. CDR3 length equals 13 residues. The CDR3 region has the DNA TGTGCCAGCAGTCGGACAGGGAGATCTGAAGCTTTCTTT. Its protein is CASSRTGRSEAFF.

V gene TRBV29-1 combines with J gene TRBJ2-2; 8 bases align to TRBD1. From germline, CDR1 is SQVTM and CDR2 ANQGSEA. The CDR3 has 16 residues. With V trimmed by 3 bases and J by 6 bases, 12 bases remained unmatched. CDR3 sequence: CSVDGQGASSAGELFF. CDR3 sequence (DNA): TGCAGCGTTGACGGGCAGGGGGCGAGCTCGGCCGGGGAGCTGTTTTTT.

V and J are TRBV4-2 and TRBJ1-6; D perhaps matches TRBD1 (6 bases). V dropped 6 bases and J dropped 2 bases, with 8 bases sitting between them. CDR3 length: 14 amino acids. Germline values: CDR1 LGHNA, CDR2 YNFKEQ. CDR3 sequence: CASSRGTYNSPLHF. CDR3 DNA sequence: TGTGCCAGCAGTAGGGGGACCTATAATTCACCCCTCCACTTT.

This chain links TRBV27 with TRBJ2-3; D might be TRBD1 (5 bases). The V and J ends lost 2 bases and 4 bases respectively, with 19 bases between them. The CDR3 totals 17 residues. Germline lookup yields CDR1 MNHEY and CDR2 SMNVEV (reference sequence). The DNA for the CDR3 is TGTGCCAGCAGTTTACTGTATCGTCGGCAGGGCGCAGATACGCAGTATTTT. As protein: CASSLLYRRQGADTQYF.

The CDR3 loop is CASSESGYNSPLHF. CDR3 in DNA: TGTGCCAGCAGTGAATCGGGTTATAATTCACCCCTCCACTTT. The chain links TRBV25-1 to TRBJ1-6; no reliable D call. The CDR3 is made up of 14 amino acids. Per germline, CDR1 MGHDK and CDR2 SYGVNS. V was clipped by 1 base and J by 4 bases, with 5 bases between them.

The gene calls are TRBV14 and TRBJ2-2, with TRBD1 as a possible D gene (6 bases). The ends were cut back, 0 bases at V and 4 bases at J, with 15 bases in the middle. CDR1 is SGHDN, CDR2 FVKESK, per germline. There are 17 residues in the CDR3. The DNA for the CDR3 is TGTGCCAGCAGCCAAGACAGGGGCGCCCGGGGCACCGGGGAGCTGTTTTTT. Amino acid sequence: CASSQDRGARGTGELFF.

This chain links TRBV2 with TRBJ1-4; D unclear. V was shortened by 1 base and J by 5 bases, with 8 bases between the two germline ends. The CDR3 has 14 residues. Germline CDR1 SNHLY, CDR2 FYNNEI. The CDR3 bases are TGTGCCAGCAGTGAAGAGTGGCAGAATGAAAAACTGTTTTTT. Protein sequence: CASSEEWQNEKLFF.

The chain carries TRBV15 and TRBJ2-1; D gene uncertain. The germline V gene encodes CDR1 LNHNV and CDR2 YYDKDF (reference sequence). CDR3 size: 14 residues. Trimming cost V 6 bases and J 0 bases, with 9 bases left between them. DNA for the CDR3: TGTGCCACCAGTCCTTGGAGCTCCTACAATGAGCAGTTCTTC. Its translation is CATSPWSSYNEQFF. Drawing the rest from reference TRBV15 and TRBJ2-1, the complete variable domain is DAMVIQNPRYQVTQFGKPVTLSCSQTLNHNVMYWYQQKSSQAPKLLFHYYDKDFNNEADTPDNFQSRRPNTSFCFLDIRSPGLGDTAMYLCATSPWSSYNEQFFGPGTRLTVL.